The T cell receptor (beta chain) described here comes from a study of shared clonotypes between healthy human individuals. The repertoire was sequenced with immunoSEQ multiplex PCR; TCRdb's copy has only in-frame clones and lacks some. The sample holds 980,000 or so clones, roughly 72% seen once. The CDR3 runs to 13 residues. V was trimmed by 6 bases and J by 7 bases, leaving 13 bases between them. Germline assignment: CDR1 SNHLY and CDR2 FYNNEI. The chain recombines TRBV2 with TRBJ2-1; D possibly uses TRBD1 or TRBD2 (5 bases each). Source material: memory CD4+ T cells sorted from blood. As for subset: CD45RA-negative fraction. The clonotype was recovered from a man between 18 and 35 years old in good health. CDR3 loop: CASRDPGSNEQFF. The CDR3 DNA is TGTGCCAGCAGGGATCCAGGGAGTAATGAGCAGTTCTTC. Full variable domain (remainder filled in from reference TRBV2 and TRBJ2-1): EPEVTQTPSHQVTQMGQEVILRCVPISNHLYFYWYRQILGQKVEFLVSFYNNEISEKSEIFDDQFSVERPDGSNFTLKIRSTKLEDSAMYFCASRDPGSNEQFFGPGTRLTVL.